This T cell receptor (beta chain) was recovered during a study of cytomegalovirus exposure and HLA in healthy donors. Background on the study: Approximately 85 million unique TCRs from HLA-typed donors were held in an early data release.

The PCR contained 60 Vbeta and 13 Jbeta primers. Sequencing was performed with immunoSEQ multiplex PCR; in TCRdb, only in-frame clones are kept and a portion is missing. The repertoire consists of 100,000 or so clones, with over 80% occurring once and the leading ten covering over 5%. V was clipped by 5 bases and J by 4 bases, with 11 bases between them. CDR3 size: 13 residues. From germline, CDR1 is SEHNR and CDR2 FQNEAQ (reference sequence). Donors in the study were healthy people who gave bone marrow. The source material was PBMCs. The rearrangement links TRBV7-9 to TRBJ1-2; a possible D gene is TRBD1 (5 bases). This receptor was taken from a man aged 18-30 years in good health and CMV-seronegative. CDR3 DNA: TGTGCCAGCAGCCTGGACACCACCTATGGCTACACCTTC. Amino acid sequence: CASSLDTTYGYTF.